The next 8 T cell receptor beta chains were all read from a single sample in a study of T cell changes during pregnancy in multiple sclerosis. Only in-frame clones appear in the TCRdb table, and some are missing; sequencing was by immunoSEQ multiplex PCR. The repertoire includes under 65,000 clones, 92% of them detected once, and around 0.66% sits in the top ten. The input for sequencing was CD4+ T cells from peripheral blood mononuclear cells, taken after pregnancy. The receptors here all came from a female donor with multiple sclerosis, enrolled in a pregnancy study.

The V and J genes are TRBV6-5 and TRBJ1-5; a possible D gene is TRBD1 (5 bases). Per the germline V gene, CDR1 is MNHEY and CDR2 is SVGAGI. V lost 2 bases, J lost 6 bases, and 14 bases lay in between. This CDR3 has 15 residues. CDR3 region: CASSYVGGPGQPQHF. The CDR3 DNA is TGTGCCAGCAGTTACGTCGGGGGTCCGGGTCAGCCCCAGCATTTT.

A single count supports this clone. CDR3 residues: CASSQVGRVDYGYTF. CDR3 nucleotide sequence: TGCGCCAGCAGCCAAGTCGGGAGGGTCGACTATGGCTACACCTTC. The chain is built from TRBV4-3 and TRBJ1-2; D remains unclear. CDR3 length: 15 amino acids. The V and J ends lost 1 base and 3 bases respectively, with 12 bases between them. Germline lookup yields CDR1 LGHNA and CDR2 YSLEER.

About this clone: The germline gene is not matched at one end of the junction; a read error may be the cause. Written as DNA, the CDR3 is TGTGCCAGCAGCTTCACCGGGACAGGGGTCCGCTTC. It codes for CASSFTGTGVRF. V gene TRBV5-6 combines with J gene TRBJ2-7; 10 bases line up with TRBD1. The length of the CDR3 is 12 residues. Germline V gene sequence: CDR1 SGHDT, CDR2 YYEEEE.

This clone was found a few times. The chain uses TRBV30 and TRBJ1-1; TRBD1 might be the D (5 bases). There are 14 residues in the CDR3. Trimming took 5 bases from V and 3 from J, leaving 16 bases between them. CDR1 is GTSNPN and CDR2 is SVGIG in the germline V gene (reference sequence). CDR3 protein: CAWGSRVSDTEAFF. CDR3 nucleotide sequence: TGTGCCTGGGGTTCCAGGGTGTCGGACACTGAAGCTTTCTTT.

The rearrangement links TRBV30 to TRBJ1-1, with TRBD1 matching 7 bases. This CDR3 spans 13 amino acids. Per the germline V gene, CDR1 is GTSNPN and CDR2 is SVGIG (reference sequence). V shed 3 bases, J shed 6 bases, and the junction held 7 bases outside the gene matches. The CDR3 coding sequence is TGTGCCTGGAGAAGCCGGACAGGCGCTGAAGCTTTCTTT. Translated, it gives CAWRSRTGAEAFF.

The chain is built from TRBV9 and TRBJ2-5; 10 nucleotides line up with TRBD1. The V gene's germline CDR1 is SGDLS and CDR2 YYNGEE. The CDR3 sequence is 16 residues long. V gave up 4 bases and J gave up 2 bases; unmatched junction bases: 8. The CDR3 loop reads CASSLSTGGGQETQYF. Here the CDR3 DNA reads TGTGCCAGCAGCTTGTCGACAGGGGGCGGGCAAGAGACCCAGTACTTC.

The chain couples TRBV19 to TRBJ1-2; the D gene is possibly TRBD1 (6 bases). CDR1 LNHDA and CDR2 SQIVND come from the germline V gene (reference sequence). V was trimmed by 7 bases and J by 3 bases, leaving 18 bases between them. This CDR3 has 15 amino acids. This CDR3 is CASTPSPDRHYGYTF. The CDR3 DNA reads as TGTGCCAGTACCCCGAGCCCAGACAGGCACTATGGCTACACCTTC.

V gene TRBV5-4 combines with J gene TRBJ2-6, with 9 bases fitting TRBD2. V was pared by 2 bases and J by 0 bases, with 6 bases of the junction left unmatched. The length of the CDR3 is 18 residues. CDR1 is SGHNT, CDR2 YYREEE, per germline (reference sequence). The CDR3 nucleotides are TGTGCCAGCAGCTTTACTCGCGGGGGGGCCTCTGGGGCCAACGTCCTGACTTTC. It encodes CASSFTRGGASGANVLTF. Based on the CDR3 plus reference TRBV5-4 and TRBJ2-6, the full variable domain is ETGVTQSPTHLIKTRGQQVTLRCSSQSGHNTVSWYQQALGQGPQFIFQYYREEENGRGNFPPRFSGLQFPNYSSELNVNALELDDSALYLCASSFTRGGASGANVLTFGAGSRLTVL.